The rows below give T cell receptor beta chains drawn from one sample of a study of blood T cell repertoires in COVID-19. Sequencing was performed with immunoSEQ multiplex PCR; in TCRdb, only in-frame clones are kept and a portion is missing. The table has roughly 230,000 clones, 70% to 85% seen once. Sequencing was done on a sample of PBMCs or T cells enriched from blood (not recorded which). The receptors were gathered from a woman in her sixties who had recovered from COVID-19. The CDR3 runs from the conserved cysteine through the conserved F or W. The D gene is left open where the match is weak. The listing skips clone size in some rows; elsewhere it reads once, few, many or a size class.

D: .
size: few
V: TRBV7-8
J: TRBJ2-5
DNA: TGTGCCAGCAGCTCGGTATACGGGGTTGAGGAGACCCAGTACTTC
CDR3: CASSSVYGVEETQYF

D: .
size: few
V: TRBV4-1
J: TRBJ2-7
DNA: TGCGCCAGCAGCCAAGGTAGCGGACCGACCTACGAGCAGTACTTC
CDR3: CASSQGSGPTYEQYF

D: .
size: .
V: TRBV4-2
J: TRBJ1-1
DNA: TGTGCCAGCAGCCAAGTAGCAGGGGTAGGGATGAACACTGAAGCTTTCTTT
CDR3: CASSQVAGVGMNTEAFF

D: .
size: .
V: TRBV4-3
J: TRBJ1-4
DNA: TGCGCCAGCAGCCAAGGGCTTGAAAATGAAAAACTGTTTTTT
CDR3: CASSQGLENEKLFF

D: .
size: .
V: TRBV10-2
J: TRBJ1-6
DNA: TGCGCCAGCCGTACAGATAATTCACCCCTCCACTTT
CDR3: CASRTDNSPLHF

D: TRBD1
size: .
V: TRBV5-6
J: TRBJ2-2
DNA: TGTGCCAGCACCCGGGACAGGGACACCGGGGAGCTGTTTTTT
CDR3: CASTRDRDTGELFF

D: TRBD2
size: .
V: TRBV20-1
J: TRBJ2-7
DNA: TGCAGTGCTAGTAAAGCGGGAGGGGTAACCTACGAGCAGTACTTC
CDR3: CSASKAGGVTYEQYF

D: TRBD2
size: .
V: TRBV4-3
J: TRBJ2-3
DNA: TGCGCCAGCAGCCAAGCGCTAGCGGGGGGCACAGATACGCAGTATTTT
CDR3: CASSQALAGGTDTQYF

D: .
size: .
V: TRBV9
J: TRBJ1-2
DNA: TGTGCCAGCAGCGCTCCGGACAGCTACCCTTATGGCTACACCTTC
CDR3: CASSAPDSYPYGYTF

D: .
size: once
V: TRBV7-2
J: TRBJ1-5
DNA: TGTGCCAGCAGCTTAGTTGAGGGAACGCGTCAGCCCCAGCATTTT
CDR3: CASSLVEGTRQPQHF